The present T cell receptor beta chain was sequenced within a study of T cell repertoires in cytomegalovirus infection. J gave up 6 bases and V 3 bases, and 5 bases lay outside the gene matches. The CDR3 covers 14 residues. The germline V gene has CDR1 SGHRS and CDR2 YFSETQ. MiXCR, applied by TCRdb to the reads, yields one record per CDR3 protein. The sample includes fewer than 300,000 distinct CDR3 sequences, roughly 23% of them seen just once. The TCR originated in a human donor in good health (CMV status not recorded). Some clones in this sample may be carry-over from other donors' samples. The chain uses TRBV5-1 and TRBJ1-4; 7 bases fit TRBD1. What was sequenced was PBMCs. The CDR3 reads CASSSDRTHEKLFF. CDR3 nucleotides: TGCGCCAGCAGCTCGGACAGGACTCATGAAAAACTGTTTTTT.